This T cell receptor beta chain stems from a study of CD8+ T cells in alopecia areata. About the study: Recipient mice, approximately 7-11-week-old female C3H/HeJ animals, received skin from roughly 6-12-month-old C3H/HeJ graft donors with spontaneous alopecia. The study's findings and limits: Normal skin contains resident alphabeta T cells, and these are also sequenced in scalp samples. Mice showed clearer TCR sharing than patients did, a gap that was possibly HLA-related. Researchers report lesional scalp, most notably alopecia totalis/universalis, outstripped normal scalp in clonality.

Germline V gene lookup returns CDR1 NNHDY and CDR2 SYVADS. The CDR3 is 15 amino acids. J gave up 0 bases and V 3 bases, and 3 bases lay outside the gene matches. Sorting used CD4, CD8alpha, NKG2D, NKG2ACE and other markers on pooled cutaneous lymph node cells. This clone was seen a handful of times. Its antigen is not identified. Gene names are the mouse ones. The read comes to an end 4 residues before the CDR3 does, leaving the germline J gene to fill in the end. Other DNA variants within this sample encode the same CDR3. Reverse transcribed after extraction, RNA yielded cDNA as the sequencing template. Profiled with immunoSEQ multiplex PCR; TCRdb holds only in-frame clones, not every one. There are roughly 260,000 clones in the sample, none observed a single time.

What was sequenced was CD4+ T cells sorted from a lymph node. The chain has TRBV13-3 and TRBJ2-1; 7 bases align to TRBD2. The receptor's source is a C3H/HeJ mouse with alopecia areata. Strain haplotype at MHC: H2-k. Partial CDR3 DNA: TGTGCCAGCAGTGGGCTGGGGGTTAACTATGCT. Translated, it gives CASSGLGVNYA. The full CDR3 protein reads CASSGLGVNYAEQFF.